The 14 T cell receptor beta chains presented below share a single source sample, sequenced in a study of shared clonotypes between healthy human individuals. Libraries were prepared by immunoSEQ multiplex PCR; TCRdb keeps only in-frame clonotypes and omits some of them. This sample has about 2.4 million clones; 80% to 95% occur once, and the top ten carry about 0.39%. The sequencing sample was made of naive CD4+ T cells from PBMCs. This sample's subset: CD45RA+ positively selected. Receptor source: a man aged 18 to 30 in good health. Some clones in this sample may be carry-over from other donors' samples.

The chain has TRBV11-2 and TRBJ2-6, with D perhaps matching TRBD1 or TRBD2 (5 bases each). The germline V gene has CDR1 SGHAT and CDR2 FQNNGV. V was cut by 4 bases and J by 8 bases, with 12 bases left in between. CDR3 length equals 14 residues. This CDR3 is CASSWVGTTNVLTF. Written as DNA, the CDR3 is TGTGCCAGCAGCTGGGTGGGGACGACCAACGTCCTGACTTTC.

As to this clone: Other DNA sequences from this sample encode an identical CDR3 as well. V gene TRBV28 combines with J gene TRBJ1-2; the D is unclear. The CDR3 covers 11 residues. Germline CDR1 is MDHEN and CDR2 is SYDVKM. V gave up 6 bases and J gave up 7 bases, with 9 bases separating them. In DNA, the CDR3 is TGTGCCAGCAGAGCAGAGGGTGGCTACACCTTC. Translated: CASRAEGGYTF.

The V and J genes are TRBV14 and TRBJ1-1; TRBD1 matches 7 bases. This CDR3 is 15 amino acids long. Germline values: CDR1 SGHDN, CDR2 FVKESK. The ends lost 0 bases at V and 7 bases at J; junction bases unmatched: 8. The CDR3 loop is CASSQDGQALFEAFF. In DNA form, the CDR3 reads TGTGCCAGCAGCCAAGATGGACAGGCCCTCTTTGAAGCTTTCTTT.

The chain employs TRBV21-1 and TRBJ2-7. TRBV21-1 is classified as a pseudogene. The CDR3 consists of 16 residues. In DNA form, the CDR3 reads TGTGCCAGCAGCCACCTCCGGGGCTCGGTTTTCTACGAGCAGTACTTC. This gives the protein CASSHLRGSVFYEQYF.

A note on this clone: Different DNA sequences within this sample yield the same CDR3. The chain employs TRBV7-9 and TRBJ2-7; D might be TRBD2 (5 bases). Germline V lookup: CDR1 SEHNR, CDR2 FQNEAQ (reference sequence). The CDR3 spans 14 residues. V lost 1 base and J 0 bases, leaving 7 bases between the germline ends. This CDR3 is CASSLGGDSYEQYF. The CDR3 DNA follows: TGTGCCAGCAGCTTAGGGGGAGACTCCTACGAGCAGTACTTC.

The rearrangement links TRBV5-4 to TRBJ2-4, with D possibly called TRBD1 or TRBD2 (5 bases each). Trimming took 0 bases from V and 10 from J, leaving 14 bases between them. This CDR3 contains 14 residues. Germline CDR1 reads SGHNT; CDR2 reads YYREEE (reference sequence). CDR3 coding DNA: TGTGCCAGCAGCTTGGCCGGAGTTGGGGGAATTCAGTACTTC. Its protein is CASSLAGVGGIQYF.

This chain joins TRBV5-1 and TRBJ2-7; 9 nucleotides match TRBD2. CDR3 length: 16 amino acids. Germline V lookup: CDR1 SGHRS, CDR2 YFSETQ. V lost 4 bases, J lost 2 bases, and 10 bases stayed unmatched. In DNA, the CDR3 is TGCGCCAGCAGCCACGAATTAGCGGGGGCACCCTACGAGCAGTACTTC. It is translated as CASSHELAGAPYEQYF.

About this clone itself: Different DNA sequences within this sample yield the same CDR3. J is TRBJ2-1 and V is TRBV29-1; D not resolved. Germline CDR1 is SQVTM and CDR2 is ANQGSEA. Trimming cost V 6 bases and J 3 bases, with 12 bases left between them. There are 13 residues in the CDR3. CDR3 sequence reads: CSVSGRNYNEQFF. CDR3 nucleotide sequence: TGCAGCGTCTCAGGTCGAAACTACAATGAGCAGTTCTTC.

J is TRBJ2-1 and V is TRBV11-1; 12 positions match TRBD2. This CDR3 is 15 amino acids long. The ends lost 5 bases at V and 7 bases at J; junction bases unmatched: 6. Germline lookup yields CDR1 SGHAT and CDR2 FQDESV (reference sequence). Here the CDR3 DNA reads TGTGCCAGCAGCCCTCGGACTAGCGGGACTAATGAGCAGTTCTTC. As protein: CASSPRTSGTNEQFF.

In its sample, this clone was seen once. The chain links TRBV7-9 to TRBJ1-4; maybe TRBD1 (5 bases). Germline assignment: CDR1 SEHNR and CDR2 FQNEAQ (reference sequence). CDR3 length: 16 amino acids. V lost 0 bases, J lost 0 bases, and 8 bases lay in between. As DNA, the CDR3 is TGTGCCAGCAGCTTAGCGCTAGGGGCAACTAATGAAAAACTGTTTTTT. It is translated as CASSLALGATNEKLFF.

This CDR3 is CASSSQLQGFGELFF. CDR3 DNA: TGTGCCAGCAGCTCCCAGCTACAGGGGTTCGGGGAGCTGTTTTTT. V usage is TRBV5-4 and J usage is TRBJ2-2; TRBD1 aligns across 7 bases. V gave up 3 bases and J gave up 7 bases; unmatched junction bases: 9. The germline CDR1 and CDR2 sequences are SGHNT and YYREEE (reference sequence). The CDR3 consists of 15 residues.

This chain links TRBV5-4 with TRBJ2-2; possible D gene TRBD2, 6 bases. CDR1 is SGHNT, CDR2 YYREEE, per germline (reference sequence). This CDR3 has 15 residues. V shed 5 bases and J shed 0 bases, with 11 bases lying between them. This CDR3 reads CASRAGRPNTGELFF. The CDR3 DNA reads TGTGCCAGCAGGGCGGGACGGCCGAACACCGGGGAGCTGTTTTTT.

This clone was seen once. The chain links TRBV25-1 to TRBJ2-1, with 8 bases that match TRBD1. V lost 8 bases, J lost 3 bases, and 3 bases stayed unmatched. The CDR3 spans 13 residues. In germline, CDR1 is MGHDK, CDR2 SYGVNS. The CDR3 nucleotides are TGTGCCAGCGGGGGACAGGTCTACAATGAGCAGTTCTTC. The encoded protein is CASGGQVYNEQFF. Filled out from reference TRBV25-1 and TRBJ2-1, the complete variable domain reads EADIYQTPRYLVIGTGKKITLECSQTMGHDKMYWYQQDPGMELHLIHYSYGVNSTEKGDLSSESTVSRIRTEHFPLTLESARPSHTSQYLCASGGQVYNEQFFGPGTRLTVL.

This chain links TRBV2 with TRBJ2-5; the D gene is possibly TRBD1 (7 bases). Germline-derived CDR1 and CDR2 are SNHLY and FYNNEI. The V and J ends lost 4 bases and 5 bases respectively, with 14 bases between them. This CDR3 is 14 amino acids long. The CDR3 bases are TGTGCCAGCAGTGGGAACAGGGGAGGCGAGACCCAGTACTTC. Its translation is CASSGNRGGETQYF.